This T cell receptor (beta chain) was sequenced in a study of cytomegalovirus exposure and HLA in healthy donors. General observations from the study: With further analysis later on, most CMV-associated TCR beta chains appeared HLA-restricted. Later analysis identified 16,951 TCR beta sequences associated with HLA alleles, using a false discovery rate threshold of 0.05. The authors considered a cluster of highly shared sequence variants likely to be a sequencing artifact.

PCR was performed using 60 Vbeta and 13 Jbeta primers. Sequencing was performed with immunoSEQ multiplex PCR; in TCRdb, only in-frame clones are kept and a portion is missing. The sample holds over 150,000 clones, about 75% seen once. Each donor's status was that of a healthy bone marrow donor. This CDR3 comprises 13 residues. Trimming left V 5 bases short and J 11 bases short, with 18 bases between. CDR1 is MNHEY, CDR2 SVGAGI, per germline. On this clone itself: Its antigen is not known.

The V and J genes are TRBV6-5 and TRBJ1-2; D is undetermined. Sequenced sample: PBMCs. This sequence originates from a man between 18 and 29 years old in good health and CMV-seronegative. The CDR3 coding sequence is TGTGCCAGCAGTCCCCCCAGGAGCGGAGGATACACCTTC. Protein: CASSPPRSGGYTF.